The 27 T cell receptor beta chains listed next were all sequenced from one sample in a study of blood T cell repertoires in COVID-19. Sequenced by immunoSEQ multiplex PCR; TCRdb stores in-frame clones only, minus some. The sample includes roughly 140,000 clones, roughly three quarters seen only once; the top ten take less than 2%. The sequencing input was peripheral blood. Receptor source: a woman in her sixties or seventies with acute or convalescent COVID-19.

This clone appeared once. V and J are TRBV27 and TRBJ2-1; 10 positions match TRBD2. Germline V gene lookup returns CDR1 MNHEY and CDR2 SMNVEV (reference sequence). The CDR3 runs to 15 residues. Losses at the gene ends were 5 bases for V and 9 bases for J; bases not matched to a gene: 10. CDR3: CASSRTSGGGAEQFF. The CDR3 DNA sequence: TGTGCCAGCAGTAGGACTAGCGGCGGAGGGGCTGAGCAGTTCTTC.

This clone was counted at least ten times. The chain employs TRBV27 and TRBJ2-7, with 11 bases aligning to TRBD2. Germline loops: CDR1 MNHEY, CDR2 SMNVEV (reference sequence). CDR3 length: 19 amino acids. V shed 0 bases and J 2 bases; nucleotides not matched to a gene: 12. DNA for the CDR3: TGTGCCAGCAGTTTATCTGCTAGCGGGAGGTATTCTGTCCCCTACGAGCAGTACTTC. Its protein product is CASSLSASGRYSVPYEQYF.

The chain carries TRBV15 and TRBJ2-5; TRBD2 matches at 12 bases. V shed 1 base and J 5 bases; nucleotides not matched to a gene: 5. Germline V gene lookup returns CDR1 LNHNV and CDR2 YYDKDF (reference sequence). The CDR3 is 16 residues long. The CDR3 coding sequence is TGTGCCACCAGCAGAGGGACTAGCGGGAATGTCGAGACCCAGTACTTC. It specifies CATSRGTSGNVETQYF.

This clone was seen once. The J gene is TRBJ2-1, the V gene TRBV11-1; 8 bases align to TRBD1. Germline CDR1 SGHAT, CDR2 FQDESV (reference sequence). CDR3 length: 15 residues. Trimming at V came to 5 bases and at J to 5 bases, leaving 8 bases not matched to a gene. CDR3 region: CASSGQGPLDNEQFF. The DNA for the CDR3 is TGTGCCAGCAGCGGACAGGGTCCGCTTGACAATGAGCAGTTCTTC.

The chain combines TRBV7-2 with TRBJ2-7; TRBD2 aligns across 7 bases. Losses at the gene ends were 4 bases for V and 12 bases for J; bases not matched to a gene: 15. The CDR3 contains 14 residues. Germline V gives CDR1 SGHTA, CDR2 FQGNSA. Written as DNA, the CDR3 is TGTGCCAGCAGCTCCCCTGGGAGGGTTAGGAGTTTGTACTTC. Translating it yields CASSSPGRVRSLYF.

The chain employs TRBV6-5 and TRBJ2-7, with 8 bases identical to TRBD2. Germline assignment: CDR1 MNHEY and CDR2 SVGAGI. Trimming removed 4 bases from V and 0 bases from J; junction bases left unmatched: 5. CDR3 length: 15 residues. The CDR3 protein is CASSWAGGSSYEQYF. In DNA form, the CDR3 reads TGTGCCAGCAGTTGGGCGGGAGGTAGCTCCTACGAGCAGTACTTC.

This clone was observed a few times. The J gene is TRBJ2-7, the V gene TRBV2; 7 bases map to TRBD2. The V gene's germline CDR1 is SNHLY and CDR2 FYNNEI. The CDR3 is made up of 14 amino acids. The V segment lost 5 bases and the J segment 3 bases; nucleotides outside the gene matches: 7. The CDR3 sequence: CASSSGLINYEQYF. The CDR3 DNA sequence: TGTGCCAGCAGTTCGGGACTAATAAACTACGAGCAGTACTTC.

The V call is TRBV30, the J call TRBJ2-2, with D possibly matching TRBD2 (7 bases). The germline V and J ends were trimmed by 5 bases and 4 bases, with 17 bases remaining between them. CDR1 is GTSNPN and CDR2 is SVGIG in the germline V gene (reference sequence). This CDR3 has 15 residues. CDR3 DNA sequence: TGTGCCTGGGGGACGGGGGGCTGGAGCACCGGGGAGCTGTTTTTT. It is translated as CAWGTGGWSTGELFF.

The chain recombines TRBV19 with TRBJ1-6; D is unclear. This CDR3 region has 13 residues. Trimming removed 7 bases from V and 9 bases from J, with 13 bases in between. Germline CDR1 is LNHDA and CDR2 is SQIVND (reference sequence). CDR3 protein: CASTEAGVSPLHF. The CDR3 region has the DNA TGTGCCAGTACCGAAGCCGGGGTTTCACCCCTCCACTTT.

V usage is TRBV6-1 and J usage is TRBJ2-1; no clear D gene. Germline lookup yields CDR1 MNHNS and CDR2 SASEGT. The CDR3 length is 12 residues. The V end was cut by 2 bases, the J end by 8 bases, with 7 bases between. The CDR3 coding sequence is TGTGCCAGCAGTGAATCGAGCGATGAGCAGTTCTTC. Residues: CASSESSDEQFF.

The V gene is TRBV15, the J gene TRBJ2-1; TRBD2 aligns across 8 bases. The CDR3 runs to 14 residues. In germline, CDR1 is LNHNV, CDR2 YYDKDF (reference sequence). The junction had 11 bases not matched to a gene; V was cut back by 9 bases and J by 7 bases. The CDR3 region has the DNA TGTGCCACTGCACCGGGAGGGCCTAGTAATGAGCAGTTCTTC. This sequence encodes CATAPGGPSNEQFF.

The genes are TRBV6-4 and TRBJ2-1; 7 positions agree with TRBD2. Germline V CDR1 and CDR2: MRHNA, SNTAGT. The CDR3 covers 16 residues. J gave up 3 bases and V 1 base, and 6 bases lay outside the gene matches. CDR3 region: CASSDWLLADYNEQFF. The CDR3 nucleotides are TGTGCCAGCAGTGACTGGTTGCTAGCGGACTACAATGAGCAGTTCTTC.

This chain joins TRBV5-1 and TRBJ2-7, with D possibly matching TRBD1 (6 bases). CDR1 is SGHRS and CDR2 is YFSETQ in the germline V gene. The CDR3 runs 15 residues. V gave up 3 bases and J gave up 8 bases, with 21 bases separating them. The chain's CDR3 is CASSSRGTGSTKQYF. The CDR3 DNA follows: TGCGCCAGCAGCTCCAGGGGCACCGGGTCTACGAAGCAGTACTTC.

The chain has TRBV5-1 and TRBJ1-4; D unclear. V was clipped by 1 base and J by 0 bases, with 7 bases between them. This CDR3 spans 15 amino acids. Germline loops: CDR1 SGHRS, CDR2 YFSETQ. For the CDR3, the DNA is TGCGCCAGCAGCTTGATGGGAGCAACTAATGAAAAACTGTTTTTT. Encoded protein: CASSLMGATNEKLFF.

The gene calls are TRBV3-1 (or the pseudogene TRBV3-2) and TRBJ2-1, with 10 bases identical to TRBD2. V shed 3 bases and J 2 bases; nucleotides not matched to a gene: 4. CDR3 length equals 16 residues. Per the germline V gene, CDR1 is LGHDT and CDR2 is YNNKEL (reference sequence). The CDR3 nucleotides are TGTGCCAGCAGCCATACTAGCGGGAATCCCTACAATGAGCAGTTCTTC. The encoded protein is CASSHTSGNPYNEQFF.

The chain joins TRBV5-1 to TRBJ2-5, with a possible D match to TRBD2 (6 bases). Germline V gene sequence: CDR1 SGHRS, CDR2 YFSETQ. The germline V and J ends were trimmed by 1 base and 2 bases, with 12 bases remaining between them. The CDR3 sequence is 15 residues long. This CDR3 is CASSLRGMGQETQYF. CDR3 bases: TGCGCCAGCAGCTTGCGCGGGATGGGACAAGAGACCCAGTACTTC.

Regarding this clone: Different DNA sequences within this sample yield the same CDR3. The chain recombines TRBV28 with TRBJ1-1; a possible D gene is TRBD1 (6 bases). The V and J ends lost 2 bases and 8 bases respectively, with 6 bases between them. The CDR3 covers 11 residues. Germline lookup yields CDR1 MDHEN and CDR2 SYDVKM. This CDR3 reads CASSLGTEAFF. CDR3 DNA sequence: TGTGCCAGCAGTTTAGGGACAGAAGCTTTCTTT.

The chain carries TRBV19 and TRBJ2-7; 7 nucleotides align to TRBD1. Trimming took 2 bases from V and 2 from J; bases not matched to a gene: 3. The germline CDR1 and CDR2 sequences are LNHDA and SQIVND (reference sequence). The CDR3 loop spans 14 amino acids. The chain's CDR3 is CASSISGTAYEQYF. The CDR3 DNA is TGTGCCAGTAGTATATCCGGGACAGCCTACGAGCAGTACTTC.

The genes are TRBV11-2 and TRBJ1-6; TRBD1 aligns across 10 bases. V lost 5 bases, J lost 6 bases, and 16 bases stayed unmatched. Germline CDR1 SGHAT, CDR2 FQNNGV. The CDR3 is made up of 19 amino acids. The CDR3 here is CASSVRAPGTGAGNSPLHF. The DNA of the CDR3 is TGTGCCAGCAGCGTTAGAGCCCCGGGGACAGGGGCTGGTAATTCACCCCTCCACTTT.

V and J are TRBV11-2 and TRBJ2-1, with 11 bases aligning to TRBD2. The V and J ends lost 6 bases and 9 bases, in that order; junction bases with no gene match: 10. Germline V gene data show CDR1 as SGHAT and CDR2 as FQNNGV. The CDR3 is 15 amino acids. CDR3 sequence: CASSNLAGGPGEQFF. In DNA form, the CDR3 reads TGTGCCAGCAGTAATTTAGCGGGAGGGCCGGGTGAGCAGTTCTTC.

The chain joins TRBV7-3 to TRBJ2-1, with D perhaps matching TRBD2 (5 bases). V shed 4 bases and J shed 4 bases, with 14 bases lying between them. Germline CDR1 reads SGHTA; CDR2 reads FQGTGA. This CDR3 is built from 15 residues. CDR3 in DNA: TGTGCCAGCAGCTCAATTGCGGGCGGTTACAATGAGCAGTTCTTC. It yields the protein CASSSIAGGYNEQFF.

Of note for this clone: Other DNA sequences of this sample code for an identical CDR3. V and J are TRBV7-9 and TRBJ1-5; D is uncertain. The CDR3 covers 12 residues. V shed 2 bases and J shed 4 bases, with 3 bases lying between them. In germline, CDR1 is SEHNR, CDR2 FQNEAQ (reference sequence). The CDR3 reads CASSLLNQPQHF. The CDR3 DNA reads TGTGCCAGCAGCTTACTAAATCAGCCCCAGCATTTT.

This clone appeared once. V gene TRBV6-5 combines with J gene TRBJ1-2; a weak D match, TRBD1 (5 bases). Germline loops: CDR1 MNHEY, CDR2 SVGAGI. Trimming left V 4 bases short and J 6 bases short, with 12 bases between. CDR3 length equals 13 residues. In nucleotides, the CDR3 is TGTGCCAGCAGTTTCCAGGGTCTGGATGGCTACACCTTC. Translated: CASSFQGLDGYTF.

V usage is TRBV4-2 and J usage is TRBJ2-1; weak D call: TRBD1 (5 bases). V was trimmed by 0 bases and J by 7 bases, leaving 13 bases between them. The CDR3 is made up of 15 amino acids. CDR1 and CDR2 from the germline V gene are LGHNA and YNFKEQ. The DNA for the CDR3 is TGTGCCAGCAGCCAAGATTCCGCAGGGAATAATGAGCAGTTCTTC. Amino acids: CASSQDSAGNNEQFF.

This chain joins TRBV5-1 and TRBJ1-2, with a weak D call TRBD1 (6 bases). Germline CDR1 is SGHRS and CDR2 is YFSETQ. Trimming removed 3 bases from V and 2 bases from J, with 11 bases in between. The CDR3 extends over 14 amino acids. The CDR3 bases are TGCGCCAGCAGCTCCCGTCAGGGGAACTATGGCTACACCTTC. Its translation: CASSSRQGNYGYTF.

The chain carries TRBV29-1 and TRBJ2-2, with D tentatively TRBD2 (6 bases). CDR3 length: 14 amino acids. V was cut by 7 bases and J by 5 bases, with 17 bases left in between. Looked up from germline, CDR1 is SQVTM and CDR2 is ANQGSEA. In DNA form, the CDR3 reads TGCAGCGCCCCGGGACCCGGGAGAACCGGGGAGCTGTTTTTT. Translated: CSAPGPGRTGELFF.

This chain uses TRBV5-1 with TRBJ2-1; D remains unclear. Germline CDR1 reads SGHRS; CDR2 reads YFSETQ. The CDR3 length is 13 residues. V lost 0 bases and J lost 8, with 9 bases in between. The CDR3 here is CASSLDAADEQFF. CDR3 DNA: TGCGCCAGCAGCTTGGATGCGGCAGATGAGCAGTTCTTC.